The 22 T cell receptor beta chains given below trace back to one sample, sequenced in a study of post-analysis software for immune sequencing data. These receptors have no identified antigens. Presence of unique molecular identifiers characterized the TCR beta cDNA libraries. TCRdb fed the PCR reads into MiXCR, producing one record per CDR3 protein. The data contain fewer than 850,000 distinct CDR3 sequences, under 60% of them singletons. General study points: A handful of TRBV segments appeared more often in patients than in controls, and TRBV5-6, TRBV5-1 and TRBV20-1 were among these.

The specimen sequenced was blood. The receptors derive from a girl aged 5 to 17 with multiple sclerosis.

This rearrangement joins TRBV12-3 or TRBV12-4 to TRBJ2-1; TRBD1 matches at 8 bases. V lost 7 bases and J lost 0; bases outside the gene matches: 2. The CDR3 length is 14 residues. CDR3 in amino acids: CASKTGGSYNEQFF. The DNA of the CDR3 is TGTGCCAGCAAAACAGGGGGCTCCTACAATGAGCAGTTCTTC.

This clonotype has a handful of counts. The chain recombines TRBV3-1 with TRBJ1-1; the D gene is possibly TRBD1 (6 bases). Trimming removed 2 bases at V and 6 bases at J, with 10 bases between. Per the germline V gene, CDR1 is LGHDT and CDR2 is YNNKEL (reference sequence). This CDR3 has 13 amino acids. CDR3 in amino acids: CASSQRGISEAFF. In DNA form, the CDR3 reads TGTGCCAGCAGCCAAAGGGGGATCTCTGAAGCTTTCTTT.

The V gene is TRBV7-2, the J gene TRBJ2-7, with TRBD2 identical over 13 bases. CDR1 is SGHTA, CDR2 FQGNSA, per germline. The CDR3 has 13 residues. V gave up 4 bases and J gave up 9 bases; unmatched junction bases: 3. The CDR3 sequence: CASSSGLAGRQYF. In nucleotides, the CDR3 is TGTGCCAGCAGCTCGGGACTAGCGGGAAGGCAGTACTTC.

This chain connects TRBV10-3 to TRBJ2-7; possible D gene TRBD2, 6 bases. The CDR3 covers 15 residues. Trimming removed 3 bases at V and 7 bases at J, with 19 bases between. Germline V CDR1 and CDR2: ENHRY, SYGVKD. In DNA form, the CDR3 reads TGTGCCATCAGTGAAGTGGGGGGAGAGGCGAATGAGCAGTACTTC. Translated: CAISEVGGEANEQYF.

This clonotype was found a few times. This chain connects TRBV12-3 or TRBV12-4 to TRBJ2-6; D unclear. V was clipped by 3 bases and J by 2 bases, with 8 bases between them. The CDR3 sequence is 15 residues long. CDR3 loop: CASSLGRTGANVLTF. The CDR3 coding sequence is TGTGCCAGCAGTTTGGGTCGGACTGGGGCCAACGTCCTGACTTTC.

The gene calls are TRBV5-1 and TRBJ2-3; 9 bases agree with TRBD1. J gave up 5 bases and V 5 bases, and 9 bases lay outside the gene matches. This CDR3 has 15 amino acids. Germline CDR1 SGHRS, CDR2 YFSETQ. CDR3 in DNA: TGCGCCAGCAGAATAAACGGACAGGGGATAGATACGCAGTATTTT. Its translation is CASRINGQGIDTQYF.

This clonotype has more than one count but fewer than ten. V usage is TRBV24-1 and J usage is TRBJ2-5, with TRBD1 identical over 10 bases. Germline V gene data show CDR1 as KGHDR and CDR2 as SFDVKD. J gave up 5 bases and V 0 bases, and 5 bases lay outside the gene matches. This CDR3 has 16 residues. The CDR3 is CATSDLRQGASETQYF. Written as DNA, the CDR3 is TGTGCCACCAGTGATTTGAGACAGGGGGCCAGTGAGACCCAGTACTTC.

This clonotype appeared a few times. The chain joins TRBV4-2 to TRBJ2-7, with 9 nucleotides matching TRBD1. Germline assignment: CDR1 LGHNA and CDR2 YNFKEQ. The V and J ends lost 1 base and 0 bases, in that order; junction bases with no gene match: 4. The CDR3 has 16 amino acids. The CDR3 protein is CASSQAGTGSSYEQYF. The DNA of the CDR3 is TGTGCCAGCAGCCAAGCCGGGACAGGGAGCTCCTACGAGCAGTACTTC.

Regarding this clonotype: Sequence at one end of the junction differs from germline and may be a read error. J is TRBJ1-2 and V is TRBV12-3 or TRBV12-4; perhaps TRBD1 as D (6 bases). This CDR3 comprises 13 residues. CDR3 residues: CVSTQAGEDGYTF. The CDR3 DNA follows: TGTGTCAGCACCCAAGCAGGGGAGGATGGCTACACCTTC.

This chain joins TRBV5-4 and TRBJ2-7; TRBD1 aligns across 7 bases. The CDR3 loop spans 12 amino acids. Germline trimming cut 4 bases from V and 6 bases from J; bases unmatched to any gene: 4. Germline values: CDR1 SGHNT, CDR2 YYREEE (reference sequence). The DNA for the CDR3 is TGTGCCAGCAGCGGCAGACAGGGCGAGCAGTACTTC. The encoded protein is CASSGRQGEQYF.

The chain links TRBV7-2 to TRBJ2-1; D is uncertain. Germline CDR1 and CDR2: SGHTA and FQGNSA. V lost 1 base and J 0 bases, leaving 13 bases between the germline ends. This CDR3 is built from 17 residues. The CDR3 DNA follows: TGTGCCAGCAGCTTAGGTATCCGGGCCCGCTCCTACAATGAGCAGTTCTTC. Its translation is CASSLGIRARSYNEQFF.

This chain links TRBV28 with TRBJ2-7, with TRBD2 identical over 12 bases. The CDR3 has 17 amino acids. Germline CDR1 MDHEN, CDR2 SYDVKM. The trim removed 3 bases at V and 1 base at J, leaving 7 bases unmatched. The CDR3 is CASSFILTSGSSYEQYF. The CDR3 DNA is TGTGCCAGCAGTTTTATCTTGACTAGCGGGAGTTCCTACGAGCAGTACTTC. The complete variable domain, with remaining parts taken from reference TRBV28 and TRBJ2-7, reads DVKVTQSSRYLVKRTGEKVFLECVQDMDHENMFWYRQDPGLGLRLIYFSYDVKMKEKGDIPEGYSVSREKKERFSLILESASTNQTSMYLCASSFILTSGSSYEQYFGPGTRLTVT.

This sequence joins TRBV29-1 and TRBJ2-1, with TRBD1 identical over 10 bases. CDR1 SQVTM and CDR2 ANQGSEA come from the germline V gene. Germline trimming cut 3 bases from V and 7 bases from J; bases unmatched to any gene: 3. The CDR3 runs to 13 residues. As DNA, the CDR3 is TGCAGCGTTGAGGGACAGGGGTTTAATGAGCAGTTCTTC. Translated: CSVEGQGFNEQFF.

The V call is TRBV20-1, the J call TRBJ2-7, with 7 bases aligning to TRBD2. This CDR3 has 15 amino acids. The germline V gene has CDR1 DFQATT and CDR2 SNEGSKA (reference sequence). After removal of 1 base from V and 6 bases from J, the junction contained 12 bases not matched to a gene. CDR3 sequence reads: CSARGGTGLLSEQYF. The CDR3 nucleotides are TGCAGTGCTAGAGGGGGGACGGGACTATTGAGCGAGCAGTACTTC.

This clonotype was counted only a few times. The V call is TRBV28, the J call TRBJ1-5; no definite D call. V gave up 2 bases and J gave up 6 bases, with 11 bases separating them. This CDR3 region has 14 residues. Germline CDR1 reads MDHEN; CDR2 reads SYDVKM. The CDR3 sequence: CASSLMWAGQPQHF. CDR3 coding DNA: TGTGCCAGCAGTTTAATGTGGGCCGGTCAGCCCCAGCATTTT.

This rearrangement joins TRBV14 to TRBJ2-1; D is unclear. Trimming cost V 4 bases and J 0 bases, with 13 bases left between them. The CDR3 spans 16 residues. Germline V gene data show CDR1 as SGHDN and CDR2 as FVKESK. The CDR3 protein is CASSPERTISYNEQFF. In DNA form, the CDR3 reads TGTGCCAGCAGCCCCGAGAGAACCATCTCCTACAATGAGCAGTTCTTC.

This clonotype was counted a few times. The chain uses TRBV12-3 or TRBV12-4 and TRBJ2-7; D not certain. CDR3 size: 13 residues. V dropped 3 bases and J dropped 2 bases, with 8 bases sitting between them. CDR3 amino acids: CASSLMGTYEQYF. Here the CDR3 DNA reads TGTGCCAGCAGTTTGATGGGTACCTACGAGCAGTACTTC.

Only a few counts were recorded for this clonotype. The CDR3 nucleotides are TGTGCCAGCAGTTTGGTAGGGGCTGAAAAACTGTTTTTT. Its protein product is CASSLVGAEKLFF. This sequence joins TRBV12-3 or TRBV12-4 and TRBJ1-4; a weak D match, TRBD1 (5 bases). The CDR3 loop spans 13 amino acids. The V and J ends lost 3 bases and 7 bases respectively, with 9 bases between them.

The chain is built from TRBV11-3 and TRBJ2-5; D might be TRBD2 (5 bases). The CDR3 contains 13 residues. Germline V gene sequence: CDR1 SGHNT, CDR2 YENEEA. V dropped 7 bases and J dropped 5 bases, with 14 bases sitting between them. The CDR3 reads CASTGGYGETQYF. The CDR3 DNA reads TGTGCCAGCACAGGAGGATACGGGGAGACCCAGTACTTC.

This clonotype has more than one count but fewer than ten. The CDR3 nucleotides read TGTGCCAGCAGCCACGGACAGGGGGAGGGAGATACGCAGTATTTT. Protein product: CASSHGQGEGDTQYF. V and J are TRBV28 and TRBJ2-3; 10 nucleotides align to TRBD1. V shed 6 bases, J shed 5 bases, and the junction held 8 bases outside the gene matches. CDR1 is MDHEN and CDR2 is SYDVKM in the germline V gene. This CDR3 has 15 residues.

This clonotype was recorded a few times. The rearrangement joins TRBV28 to TRBJ2-4; 7 bases fit TRBD2. The CDR3 contains 16 residues. Losses at the gene ends were 7 bases for V and 0 bases for J; bases not matched to a gene: 9. The V gene's germline CDR1 is MDHEN and CDR2 SYDVKM. The DNA for the CDR3 is TGTGCCAGCAACACCCGGGACTACCTAGCCAAAAACATTCAGTACTTC. Amino acid sequence: CASNTRDYLAKNIQYF.

V gene TRBV9 combines with J gene TRBJ2-5; 7 bases agree with TRBD1. The closer fit of TRBJ2-7 to the DNA end suggests the J call may be wrong. Germline CDR1 SGDLS, CDR2 YYNGEE. This CDR3 spans 16 amino acids. CDR3 residues: CASSATGTEGSDEQYF. Here the CDR3 DNA reads TGTGCCAGCAGCGCCACCGGGACAGAAGGATCTGACGAGCAGTACTTC.